These T cell receptor beta chains were read from a single sample in a study of T cells after yellow fever vaccination. TCRdb analysed the 5' RACE reads with MiXCR anew, one entry per CDR3 protein. The sample has roughly 150,000 distinct CDR3 sequences; 6% to 7.5% are singletons. The specimen comprised CD4+ T cells sorted from PBMCs, sampled 5 to 6 days after the first yellow fever vaccination. These receptor sequences come from a man aged 18 to 30 who received the YFV17D yellow fever vaccine. Both conserved end residues are part of each CDR3. Fields, in order: CDR3 protein, CDR3 DNA, J gene, D gene, clone size, V gene. A D gene is named only where the DNA matches it firmly. Clone size is stated in some rows and not others, as once, few, many or a class when expanded.

CDR3aa: CASSQETIGNTIYF
CDR3nt: TGTGCCAGCAGCCAAGAAACGATTGGAAACACCATATATTTT
j_gene: TRBJ1-3
d_gene: NA
abundance: many
v_gene: TRBV3-1

CDR3aa: CSARDMATGYTDTQYF
CDR3nt: TGCAGTGCTAGAGATATGGCGACGGGGTATACAGATACGCAGTATTTT
j_gene: TRBJ2-3
d_gene: NA
abundance: few
v_gene: TRBV20-1

CDR3aa: CASSRTAYQETQYF
CDR3nt: TGTGCCAGCAGCCGGACGGCCTACCAAGAGACCCAGTACTTC
j_gene: TRBJ2-5
d_gene: NA
abundance: NA
v_gene: TRBV7-2

CDR3aa: CASSMQSSYNEQFF
CDR3nt: TGTGCCAGTAGTATGCAGAGCTCCTACAATGAGCAGTTCTTC
j_gene: TRBJ2-1
d_gene: NA
abundance: NA
v_gene: TRBV19

CDR3aa: CATSASKDSARSGELFF
CDR3nt: TGTGCCACCAGTGCCTCTAAGGACAGTGCGAGGTCCGGGGAGCTGTTTTTT
j_gene: TRBJ2-2
d_gene: NA
abundance: many
v_gene: TRBV24-1

CDR3aa: CASSFGREADTQYF
CDR3nt: TGCGCCAGCAGCTTTGGCAGGGAGGCGGATACGCAGTATTTT
j_gene: TRBJ2-3
d_gene: NA
abundance: many
v_gene: TRBV5-1

CDR3aa: CASSGGTSGGAVNEQFF
CDR3nt: TGTGCCAGCAGCGGAGGAACTAGCGGGGGGGCTGTCAATGAGCAGTTCTTC
j_gene: TRBJ2-1
d_gene: TRBD2
abundance: many
v_gene: TRBV9

CDR3aa: CASSRGQGAYEQYF
CDR3nt: TGTGCCAGCAGCCGGGGGCAGGGGGCTTACGAGCAGTACTTC
j_gene: TRBJ2-7
d_gene: TRBD1
abundance: many
v_gene: TRBV5-5

CDR3aa: CASSVAGGTSSTDTQYF
CDR3nt: TGTGCCAGCAGCGTTGCGGGGGGCACATCTAGCACAGATACGCAGTATTTT
j_gene: TRBJ2-3
d_gene: TRBD2
abundance: many
v_gene: TRBV9

CDR3aa: CASRTPSGGRSGANVLTF
CDR3nt: TGTGCCAGCAGAACCCCTAGCGGGGGCCGCTCTGGGGCCAACGTCCTGACTTTC
j_gene: TRBJ2-6
d_gene: TRBD2
abundance: NA
v_gene: TRBV11-2

CDR3aa: CASSVDPRGDGYTF
CDR3nt: TGTGCCAGCAGCGTAGATCCCAGGGGCGACGGCTACACCTTC
j_gene: TRBJ1-2
d_gene: NA
abundance: many
v_gene: TRBV9

CDR3aa: CASSNSLQGLGSQYF
CDR3nt: TGCGCCAGCAGCAATAGCCTACAGGGTCTAGGGTCCCAGTACTTC
j_gene: TRBJ2-5
d_gene: NA
abundance: few
v_gene: TRBV4-1

CDR3aa: CASSALAGDTGELFF
CDR3nt: TGTGCCAGCAGTGCACTAGCGGGGGACACCGGGGAGCTGTTTTTT
j_gene: TRBJ2-2
d_gene: TRBD2
abundance: many
v_gene: TRBV12-3/TRBV12-4

CDR3aa: CASSRNRGDRQYF
CDR3nt: TGTGCCAGCAGCCGCAACAGGGGGGATAGGCAGTATTTT
j_gene: TRBJ2-3
d_gene: TRBD1
abundance: few
v_gene: TRBV7-6

CDR3aa: CASSQGPGLAESTDTQYF
CDR3nt: TGTGCCAGCAGCCAAGGCCCTGGACTAGCGGAGAGCACAGATACGCAGTATTTT
j_gene: TRBJ2-3
d_gene: TRBD2
abundance: many
v_gene: TRBV4-2

CDR3aa: CAISESSAGIQETQYF
CDR3nt: TGTGCCATCAGTGAGTCATCAGCGGGGATCCAAGAGACCCAGTACTTC
j_gene: TRBJ2-5
d_gene: TRBD2
abundance: NA
v_gene: TRBV10-3

CDR3aa: CSAYHPDSPLHF
CDR3nt: TGCAGTGCCTACCATCCGGATTCACCCCTCCACTTT
j_gene: TRBJ1-6
d_gene: NA
abundance: many
v_gene: TRBV20-1

CDR3aa: CASSEAVGIPYEQYF
CDR3nt: TGTGCCAGCAGTGAAGCGGTGGGGATCCCCTACGAGCAGTACTTC
j_gene: TRBJ2-7
d_gene: NA
abundance: many
v_gene: TRBV6-1

CDR3aa: CASSRLGRGHEAFF
CDR3nt: TGTGCCAGCAGCCGCCTTGGCAGGGGGCATGAAGCTTTCTTT
j_gene: TRBJ1-1
d_gene: TRBD1
abundance: many
v_gene: TRBV7-2

CDR3aa: CASSFAGVIGSSYNSPLHF
CDR3nt: TGTGCCAGCAGCTTCGCAGGGGTAATCGGATCTTCCTATAATTCACCCCTCCACTTT
j_gene: TRBJ1-6
d_gene: NA
abundance: few
v_gene: TRBV5-6

CDR3aa: CASSQGELNPAGYTF
CDR3nt: TGCGCCAGCAGCCAAGGGGAACTAAACCCAGCTGGCTACACCTTC
j_gene: TRBJ1-2
d_gene: NA
abundance: NA
v_gene: TRBV4-1

CDR3aa: CSALRRAGGHYNEQFF
CDR3nt: TGCAGTGCCTTGAGACGAGCGGGGGGCCACTACAATGAGCAGTTCTTC
j_gene: TRBJ2-1
d_gene: TRBD2
abundance: NA
v_gene: TRBV20-1

CDR3aa: CARELTDTQYF
CDR3nt: TGTGCCAGGGAGCTTACAGATACGCAGTATTTT
j_gene: TRBJ2-3
d_gene: NA
abundance: many
v_gene: TRBV27

CDR3aa: CASSLQGDTIYF
CDR3nt: TGTGCCAGCTCACTTCAGGGTGACACCATATATTTT
j_gene: TRBJ1-3
d_gene: NA
abundance: few
v_gene: TRBV18

CDR3aa: CASSHWPLRTGRGGYTF
CDR3nt: TGCGCCAGCAGCCATTGGCCGCTGCGGACTGGGAGAGGCGGCTACACCTTC
j_gene: TRBJ1-2
d_gene: NA
abundance: many
v_gene: TRBV5-1

CDR3aa: CASSLSGGYQPQHF
CDR3nt: TGTGCCAGCAGCTTATCTGGAGGTTATCAGCCCCAGCATTTT
j_gene: TRBJ1-5
d_gene: NA
abundance: many
v_gene: TRBV7-2